Listed below are T cell receptor beta chains from one sample, sequenced in a study of blood T cell repertoires in COVID-19. Assay used: immunoSEQ multiplex PCR; TCRdb lists only in-frame clones, some missing. The sample lists about 180,000 clones; about 85% were seen once. Input material: peripheral blood. The source of these receptors is a woman older than 75 with acute or convalescent COVID-19. The CDR3 runs from the conserved cysteine through the conserved F or W. The D gene is left open where the match is weak. Part of the rows lack a size; the others show once, few, many or a class for expanded clones.

cdr3_nt,cdr3_aa,v_call,clone_size,j_call,d_call
TGTGCCAGCAGTTACCCACGGGGGGTCGGTAACTATGGCTACACCTTC,CASSYPRGVGNYGYTF,TRBV6-5,once,TRBJ1-2,.
TGTGCCAGCAGCAGCGAGGGGGAGGCTTTCTTT,CASSSEGEAFF,TRBV11-1,.,TRBJ1-1,.
TGTGCTAGTGGTTTGGTATCGGGACAGGGGGCCGTTGAAGCTTTCTTT,CASGLVSGQGAVEAFF,TRBV12-5,few,TRBJ1-1,TRBD1
TGCGCCAGCAGTTACGGGACAGCCGGAAACACCATATATTTT,CASSYGTAGNTIYF,TRBV5-1,many,TRBJ1-3,TRBD1
TGTGCCAGCAGCTTAGCGACCAACAGGGGAGCTGGCTACACCTTC,CASSLATNRGAGYTF,TRBV7-9,few,TRBJ1-2,TRBD1
TGTGCCAGTAGTGCCGAGGGGGCGGAACAGCCCCAGCATTTT,CASSAEGAEQPQHF,TRBV19,.,TRBJ1-5,TRBD1
TGTGCCAGCAGTGAATGGGGCAGGAGTAACTATGGCTACACCTTC,CASSEWGRSNYGYTF,TRBV6-1,.,TRBJ1-2,.
TGTGCCAGCAGCAGGGGAGTAGCGGGATTGACAGATACGCAGTATTTT,CASSRGVAGLTDTQYF,TRBV21-1,.,TRBJ2-3,.
TGTGCCAGCAGTGGGAGGAGTCAGGGGGATTCACCCCTCCACTTT,CASSGRSQGDSPLHF,TRBV25-1,.,TRBJ1-6,TRBD1
TGTGCCAGCAACGGACAGACAGGGTATAATTCACCCCTCCACTTT,CASNGQTGYNSPLHF,TRBV7-2,.,TRBJ1-6,TRBD1
TGTGCCAGCAGCTTGGATGTCGGACTTAATGAAAAACTGTTTTTT,CASSLDVGLNEKLFF,TRBV5-5,.,TRBJ1-4,.
TGTGCCAGCAGCTTTAGCGGGGGGCCCTCTGGGGCCAACGTCCTGACTTTC,CASSFSGGPSGANVLTF,TRBV7-7,.,TRBJ2-6,TRBD2
TGTGCCAGCAGCGCGCCGACAGGGTCAGATACGCAGTATTTT,CASSAPTGSDTQYF,TRBV6-5,.,TRBJ2-3,TRBD1
TGCAGCGGGGAGGTCCAAGAGCGGGGGAGGACAGATACGCAGTATTTT,CSGEVQERGRTDTQYF,TRBV29-1,.,TRBJ2-3,TRBD2
TGTGCCAGCAGCTTAACAGGGAGTTATGGGGAGCTGTTTTTT,CASSLTGSYGELFF,TRBV5-6,.,TRBJ2-2,.
TGCAGCGTGCGGCGGGACACAGATACGCAGTATTTT,CSVRRDTDTQYF,TRBV29-1,.,TRBJ2-3,.
TGTGCCAGCAGCTCGCGGCGCCTAGCGGGGGGGCCTTTGACAGATACGCAGTATTTT,CASSSRRLAGGPLTDTQYF,TRBV7-8,.,TRBJ2-3,TRBD2
TGTGCCAGCAGCCAAGTGAGGGGGCGGAGCGGGAGATTCCCAGATACGCAGTATTTT,CASSQVRGRSGRFPDTQYF,TRBV4-2,once,TRBJ2-3,.